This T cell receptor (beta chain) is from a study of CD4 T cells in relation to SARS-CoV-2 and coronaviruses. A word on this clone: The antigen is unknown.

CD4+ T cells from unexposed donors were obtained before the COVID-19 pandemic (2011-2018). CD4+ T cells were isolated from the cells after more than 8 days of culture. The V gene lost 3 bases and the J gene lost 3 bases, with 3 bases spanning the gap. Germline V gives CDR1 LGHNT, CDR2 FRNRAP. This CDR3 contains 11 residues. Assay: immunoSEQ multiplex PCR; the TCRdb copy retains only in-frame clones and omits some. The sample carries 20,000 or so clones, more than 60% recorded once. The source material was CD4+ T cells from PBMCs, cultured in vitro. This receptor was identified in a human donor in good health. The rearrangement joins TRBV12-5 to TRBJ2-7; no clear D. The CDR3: CASGFGYEQYF. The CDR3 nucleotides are TGTGCTAGTGGTTTTGGCTACGAGCAGTACTTC.